The 3 T cell receptor beta chains given below trace back to one sample, sequenced in a study of cytomegalovirus exposure and HLA in healthy donors. Amplification used 60 Vbeta primers and 13 Jbeta primers. Some clones are missing from TCRdb's copy, which holds only in-frame ones; the method was immunoSEQ multiplex PCR. The table has about 130,000 clones, 80% seen once. Sequenced sample: PBMCs. The receptor set was obtained from a female donor in good health and CMV-seronegative.

The chain is built from TRBV5-4 and TRBJ2-2; D perhaps matches TRBD2 (6 bases). Trimming removed 5 bases from V and 3 bases from J, with 20 bases in between. The germline CDR1 and CDR2 sequences are SGHNT and YYREEE (reference sequence). There are 17 residues in the CDR3. Written as DNA, the CDR3 is TGTGCCAGCAGGCCCTTCGCCGGGACTCTGGACACCGGGGAGCTGTTTTTT. Amino acid sequence: CASRPFAGTLDTGELFF.

The rearrangement uses TRBV21-1 and TRBJ1-2; the listed D gene, TRBD1, was not tested against the DNA. TRBV21-1 is shown as a pseudogene. The CDR3 spans 15 residues. CDR3 in DNA: TGTGCCAGCACGGGACAGGGGGATCAGAGTTCTGGCTACACCTTC. This sequence encodes CASTGQGDQSSGYTF.

The chain joins TRBV7-3 to TRBJ2-7; 9 bases fit TRBD1. CDR1 SGHTA and CDR2 FQGTGA come from the germline V gene. This CDR3 is built from 15 residues. V was clipped by 5 bases and J by 1 base; unmatched bases: 6. CDR3 sequence (DNA): TGTGCCAGCAGCCCCGGGGGGACAGGGTCCTACGAGCAGTACTTC. Translated, it gives CASSPGGTGSYEQYF.